This TCR beta chain was found in a study of shared clonotypes between healthy human individuals. Clones were sequenced by immunoSEQ multiplex PCR, and TCRdb holds only the in-frame ones, with some missing. Seen here are some 510,000 clones, less than 85% observed once, and the top ten hold 10% to 15%. The germline V gene has CDR1 SGHRS and CDR2 YFSETQ. The CDR3 has 12 residues. Trimming cost V 4 bases and J 7 bases, with 8 bases left between them. Sequenced sample: PBMCs. The V gene is TRBV5-1, the J gene TRBJ2-2, with D maybe TRBD2 (6 bases). This sequence was found in a woman between 40 and 55 years old in good health. Some clones in this sample may be carry-over from other donors' samples. CDR3 region: CASSDGSGELFF. The CDR3 DNA sequence: TGCGCCAGCAGCGACGGGAGCGGGGAGCTGTTTTTT.